The clone carrying this TCR beta chain was seen just once. The data stem from a study of cytomegalovirus exposure and HLA in healthy donors. Germline CDR1 SGHRS, CDR2 YFSETQ. V was cut by 7 bases and J by 2 bases, with 12 bases left in between. This CDR3 comprises 13 residues. The repertoire was sequenced with immunoSEQ multiplex PCR; TCRdb's copy has only in-frame clones and lacks some. The sample lists about 110,000 clones, roughly 90% occurring once. V and J are TRBV5-1 and TRBJ1-1, with D hard to call. The sequence was obtained from a woman under 30 in good health and CMV-seronegative. The sample comprised PBMCs. CDR3 loop: CASSRSGNTEAFF. CDR3 DNA sequence: TGCGCCAGCTCCCGCTCAGGCAACACTGAAGCTTTCTTT.